Sequencing of this TCR beta chain was carried out in a study of blood T cell repertoires in COVID-19 (dated by TCRdb to 2020 to 2021). Background for the entire study: Samples covering the acute and convalescent phases of COVID-19 were provided by collaborators in the United States, Italy and Spain. The material from the prospective study consisted of cDNA or gDNA derived from T cells, B-cell-depleted T cells, or PBMCs. Deeply sampled blood TCRbeta repertoires from subjects exposed to, actively infected with, or recovered from COVID-19 were included in the dataset. A freely available public database, intended as a resource for researchers studying the immune response to SARS-CoV-2, is where the repertoires were released. Samples were obtained from the ongoing ImmuneRACE study (first 160 participants) and from about 1,300 subjects provided by 6 global collaborators. The sample metadata nearly always contained a de-identified subject ID, COVID-19 status, age in years and sex. HLA class I and class II types, where available, came from metadata supplied by the sample provider rather than from assay-based typing. Overall study results and their limits: The amount of clinical and demographic metadata varied by source and participant and was provided uncurated.

Participants in the prospective study were enrolled through a virtual design, were aged about 18 to 90 years, and lived in fewer than 30 United States geographic areas. Cohort assignment in the prospective study relied on participant-reported clinical history from a screening survey and a study questionnaire. For ImmuneRACE Cohort 3, a participant was defined as recovered based on two consecutive negative NP/OP PCR tests, clearance by a healthcare professional, or resolution of symptoms. In the prospective study, mobile phlebotomists collected whole blood, serum and a nasopharyngeal or oropharyngeal swab from each participant. Prospective study participants could optionally give additional blood draws and questionnaires over a roughly 2-month period. Blood samples from the prospective study were shipped frozen or at room temperature prior to DNA extraction. TCRbeta CDR3 regions were amplified from genomic DNA using the immunoSEQ Assay, a bias-controlled multiplex PCR. The authors' pipeline ran thus. Within the assay, amplification of reference gene primers was used to estimate how many nucleated cells each sample contained. To quantify the absolute abundance of each unique TCRbeta CDR3 rearrangement, sequence reads were collapsed and filtered. Productive Simpson clonality was computed per sample as the square root of Simpson's diversity index over productive rearrangements. In TCRdb, the immuneACCESS table is reduced to in-frame sequences with V and J assigned. These tables do not hold every clone; where another copy was compared, an unresolved V gene accounts for under half, and the others remain unexplained. V, J and clone size are those of that table, while D and trimming were read from the DNA. The sample table contains about 200,000 clones; only one count was recorded for less than 85% of them. The top ten clonotypes cover roughly 20% of the sample.

From the germline V gene, CDR1 is SNHLY and CDR2 is FYNNEI. Counted from cysteine to phenylalanine, this CDR3 has 15 amino acids. Only the CDR3 portion is preserved as DNA: 45 bases, with reading frame beginning at the first base. From V the trimming removes 8 bases and from J it removes 7 bases, while the gene matches leave 11 bases of the junction unaccounted for. Points on this clone: This receptor's antigen is unknown. Base qualities are not at hand, and no much larger clone is one base apart.

The sample was PBMCs or T cells enriched from blood (not recorded which). This TCR was sampled from a man aged 40-49 years who had recovered from COVID-19. Recombination joined TRBV2 with TRBJ2-7; TRBD2 aligns with 13 central bases. Here is the DNA: TGTGCCAGCCTCCCACTAGCGGGAGGGCCTGGGGAGCAGTACTTC. Its protein reads: CASLPLAGGPGEQYF.